The 9 T cell receptor beta chains below come from one sample, sequenced in a study of control samples from healthy donors and cancer patients. The table came from immunoSEQ multiplex PCR; TCRdb's copy has only in-frame clones and leaves some out. This table has approximately 170,000 clones, about 86% appearing once. Sequenced sample: blood. These receptors were collected from a woman under 40 in good health.

The chain joins TRBV6-5 to TRBJ1-1; D not certain. The V gene's germline CDR1 is MNHEY and CDR2 SVGAGI. Deletions cut 6 bases from V and 6 bases from J, with 14 bases between. The length of the CDR3 is 13 residues. In DNA, the CDR3 is TGTGCCAGCAGCCGTCGGGGAACCGCTGAAGCTTTCTTT. Protein sequence: CASSRRGTAEAFF.

This clone was observed a single time. The chain links TRBV12-3 or TRBV12-4 to TRBJ1-1, with D hard to call. V was pared by 3 bases and J by 1 base, with 3 bases between. CDR3 size: 12 residues. The CDR3 reads CASSFANTEAFF. The CDR3 DNA sequence: TGTGCCAGCAGTTTCGCGAACACTGAAGCTTTCTTT.

The chain is built from TRBV5-1 and TRBJ1-6; TRBD1 might be the D (5 bases). Deletions cut 7 bases from V and 5 bases from J, with 16 bases between. The CDR3 has 15 amino acids. CDR1 SGHRS and CDR2 YFSETQ come from the germline V gene. The DNA of the CDR3 is TGCGCCAGCCGGAGTGGGCAAGGGGATAATTCACCCCTCCACTTT. Its translation: CASRSGQGDNSPLHF.

V is TRBV6-5 and J is TRBJ2-2; 11 bases map to TRBD1. In germline, CDR1 is MNHEY, CDR2 SVGAGI. The CDR3 runs 13 residues. J lost 6 bases, V lost 8 bases, and 2 bases had no gene match. CDR3 residues: CASRDRGSGELFF. The CDR3 DNA reads as TGTGCCAGCCGGGACAGGGGGTCCGGGGAGCTGTTTTTT.

The CDR3: CASSKGGDPLSNYGYTF. CDR3 DNA sequence: TGTGCCAGCAGCAAGGGTGGGGACCCCCTCTCTAACTATGGCTACACCTTC. The chain uses TRBV3-1 (or the pseudogene TRBV3-2) and TRBJ1-2; a possible D gene is TRBD1 (5 bases). The CDR3 runs 17 residues. Germline assignment: CDR1 LGHDT and CDR2 YNNKEL (reference sequence). V gave up 5 bases and J gave up 0 bases, with 19 bases separating them.

This rearrangement joins TRBV7-2 to TRBJ2-3; the match to TRBD1 covers 7 bases. Trimming removed 2 bases from V and 10 bases from J; junction bases left unmatched: 9. This CDR3 has 14 residues. Looked up from germline, CDR1 is SGHTA and CDR2 is FQGNSA. CDR3 sequence reads: CASSLPRTGLSQYF. The CDR3 bases are TGTGCCAGCAGCTTACCCCGGACAGGTTTATCGCAGTATTTT.

The gene calls are TRBV6-4 and TRBJ2-2, with D possibly being TRBD1 or TRBD2 (5 bases each). Trimming cost V 6 bases and J 3 bases, with 11 bases left between them. This CDR3 comprises 14 residues. CDR1 is MRHNA and CDR2 is SNTAGT in the germline V gene. The CDR3 bases are TGTGCCAGCAGAGGGGAGTGGTACACCGGGGAGCTGTTTTTT. The encoded protein is CASRGEWYTGELFF.

This clone appeared once. The rearrangement joins TRBV7-6 to TRBJ1-3; unclear D gene. CDR3 size: 16 residues. Trimming left V 1 base short and J 1 base short, with 11 bases between. Germline CDR1 reads SGHVS; CDR2 reads FNYEAQ. The CDR3 sequence is CASSLELVGSGNTIYF. As DNA, the CDR3 is TGTGCCAGCAGCTTAGAATTGGTGGGATCTGGAAACACCATATATTTT.

The J gene is TRBJ2-7, the V gene TRBV7-9; 9 nucleotides agree with TRBD1. Germline-derived CDR1 and CDR2 are SEHNR and FQNEAQ (reference sequence). V shed 5 bases, J shed 2 bases, and the junction held 4 bases outside the gene matches. There are 14 residues in the CDR3. The CDR3 nucleotides read TGTGCCAGCAGCGCCGGACAGGGGCCCTACGAGCAGTACGTC. This codes for CASSAGQGPYEQYV.